These T cell receptor beta chains were read from a single sample in a study of radiotherapy plus CTLA-4 blockade in lung cancer. Repertoires were generated with immunoSEQ multiplex PCR, while TCRdb's copy carries only in-frame clones and drops some. The top ten hold 5.5% to 7% of the sample, which has around 130,000 clones, over 80% seen once. The sample in question was peripheral blood, obtained from a patient treated with radiotherapy plus ipilimumab. These receptors were collected from a human donor with non-small cell lung cancer that progressed on radiotherapy plus ipilimumab. The conserved cysteine and the conserved F or W are not part of the CDR3 here.

V gene	J gene	CDR3 protein
TRBV7-3	TRBJ2-1	ASSLLGTVGVEQF
TRBV5-5	TRBJ1-5	ASSGDRAVGNQPQH
TRBV11-3	TRBJ2-1	ASSLGGAGVKNEQF
TRBV7-9	TRBJ1-2	ASSHRAPVGGYT
TRBV27	TRBJ2-6	ASSHASSGANVLT
TRBV29-1	TRBJ2-1	SAWTSGYNEQF
TRBV15	TRBJ1-2	ATSRDRGGPYGYT
TRBV6-1	TRBJ2-7	ASTDRAAYEQY
TRBV6-5	TRBJ2-7	ASSRGLAGGAEQY
TRBV7-8	TRBJ2-2	ASSSRLAGMNTGELF
TRBV15	TRBJ1-1	ATQNRQSYEAF
TRBV6-1	TRBJ2-7	ASSEGGTSGTYEQY
TRBV11-2	TRBJ2-7	ASSHLEGRSEQY
TRBV6-1	TRBJ2-5	ASSVVGAMETQY
TRBV5-3	TRBJ1-2	ARLLRPFRGT
TRBV11-3	TRBJ2-3	ASSFLRTYTDTQY
TRBV21-1	TRBJ2-7	ASSRDASYEQY
TRBV5-6	TRBJ2-5	ASRLAAPETQY
TRBV6-1	TRBJ1-1	ASSATTPGGGNTEAF
TRBV6-1	TRBJ1-1	ASRRTGTNTEAF
TRBV5-1	TRBJ2-2	ASSSTLGELF
TRBV5-1	TRBJ2-3	ASSSWAERTDTQY
TRBV6-5	TRBJ1-2	ASSPNRADYGYT
TRBV5-1	TRBJ2-5	ASSRNPGPRKETQY
TRBV9	TRBJ2-5	ASSGGPMATQY
TRBV7-8	TRBJ2-7	ASSLVAGSAYEQY
TRBV12-5	TRBJ2-7	ASGSGQGMEQY
TRBV5-1	TRBJ1-2	ASSSPGTGKGYT
TRBV18	TRBJ2-7	ASSRSSGGGNEQY
TRBV7-2	TRBJ2-7	ASSLRTHYEQY
TRBV11-3	TRBJ2-1	ASSAGTVPNEQF
TRBV7-9	TRBJ2-1	ASSSGTSGSDEQF
TRBV7-9	TRBJ1-1	ASSPLRFTTEAF
TRBV5-4	TRBJ2-3	ASTAGGKPLSDTQY
TRBV6-1	TRBJ1-1	ASSQGIWAF
TRBV9	TRBJ2-1	ASSGMESSYNEQF
TRBV10-3	TRBJ2-7	AISGAYEQY
TRBV6-5	TRBJ2-7	ASSYGPDRGYEQY
TRBV4-1	TRBJ2-1	ASSQVAPAGGNEQF
TRBV29-1	TRBJ2-7	SATRTSGGYEQY
TRBV6-1	TRBJ1-1	AMSKGGDRVPF
TRBV4-2	TRBJ2-5	ASSQATSRGQETQY
TRBV7-9	TRBJ1-5	ASSLSGGNQPQH
TRBV5-1	TRBJ2-7	ASSFGQYSYEQY
TRBV7-2	TRBJ2-1	ASSGSGTSGSNEQF
TRBV7-9	TRBJ2-1	ASSLALASGYNEQF
TRBV9	TRBJ2-1	ASGGYPTDNEQF
TRBV9	TRBJ2-1	ASSVVGQARAQF
TRBV7-9	TRBJ2-1	ASSSSGGHEQF
TRBV9	TRBJ2-3	ASSVDPGTSGPRDTQY
TRBV23-1	TRBJ2-3	ASSTTGRLVFDTQY
TRBV5-1	TRBJ2-7	ASSLALHSYEQY
TRBV2	TRBJ2-2	ASRNYGSGELF
TRBV4-1	TRBJ2-3	ASSQDRGTDTQY
TRBV18	TRBJ2-7	ASSPMGYEQY
TRBV5-4	TRBJ2-2	ASSLDGVEAGELF
TRBV5-1	TRBJ2-2	ASSLGQGTGELF
TRBV11-2	TRBJ1-2	ASSLAQGAWNYGYT
TRBV11-2	TRBJ2-3	ASSLLADTQY